This TCR beta chain emerged from a study of T cells in Graves' hyperthyroidism and ophthalmopathy. Study-wide findings and caveats: Ophthalmopathy was separated from stable hyperthyroidism by a 13 V-J model.

Lactation, pregnancy, other autoimmune disease or uncontrolled infection excluded patients. Thyroid ultrasound and orbital computed tomography, with clinical symptoms and serum thyroxine and TRAb, informed diagnoses. The PBMCs studied were ones that came from roughly 9.4 ml fresh peripheral blood. The table lists this clonotype with many counts. The target antigen is unknown. The source material, RNA transcripts, was used to amplify TCR beta CDR3 regions. The study used the HTBI primer set for a first-round RT-PCR of the TCR CDR3. TCRdb re-derived calls from the multiplex PCR reads in MiXCR, one entry per CDR3 protein. The repertoire holds over 450,000 distinct CDR3 sequences, with about a sixth as singletons. With 0 bases removed from V and 6 bases from J, the gap between germline ends came to 17 bases. The CDR3 sequence is 17 residues long. Germline values: CDR1 SNHLY, CDR2 FYNNEI.

The sequence was collected from a woman under 30 with Graves' ophthalmopathy. Specimen: blood. The rearrangement uses TRBV2 and TRBJ1-4; a weak D match, TRBD1 (5 bases). The CDR3 nucleotides read TGTGCCAGCAGTGAAGCCCTTCCCGGCGGCAGGGATGAAAAACTGTTTTTT. It encodes CASSEALPGGRDEKLFF.